Presented here are 22 T cell receptor beta chains from one specimen sequenced in a study of CXCR3-negative and CXCR3-positive naive CD8 T cells. Whole-study findings and limits: More hydrophobic TRB CDR3s were found in CXCR3-positive naive cells than in CXCR3-negative naive cells.

Libraries of TRB cDNA were made by 5' RACE and carried UMIs. TCRdb reprocessed the 5' RACE reads and keeps a single row for each CDR3 protein, giving no DNA. The sample's table shows around 140,000 distinct CDR3 sequences. Their cognate antigens are unknown. The specimen was naive CXCR3+ CD8+ T cells from blood. Subset denoted: CD45RO-CCR7+CD27+CD95- naive CD8+ T cells expressing CXCR3 (TNR3+). The receptors originated from a human donor in good health. Some clones in this sample may be carry-over from other donors' samples.

The chain uses TRBV6-2 or TRBV6-3 and TRBJ2-1; absent DNA, TCRdb's TRBD1 call cannot be checked. CDR3 size: 13 residues. Per the germline V gene, CDR1 is MNHEY and CDR2 is SVGEGT. CDR3 amino acids: CASSYGQGFEQFF.

The CDR3 protein is CASSWTETYEQYF. The chain links TRBV19 to TRBJ2-7; lacking DNA, the TRBD2 call made by TCRdb goes unchecked. The CDR3 totals 13 residues. Germline V CDR1 and CDR2: LNHDA, SQIVND (reference sequence).

The chain recombines TRBV5-1 with TRBJ2-2; TCRdb outputs TRBD1, but without DNA this stays unchecked. The CDR3 is 17 residues long. CDR1 and CDR2 from the germline V gene are SGHRS and YFSETQ. The CDR3: CASSLLGGQEPPGELFF.

The chain links TRBV29-1 to TRBJ2-7; TCRdb names TRBD2, which stays unverified in the absence of DNA. This CDR3 comprises 15 residues. Germline CDR1 and CDR2: SQVTM and ANQGSEA. CDR3 sequence: CSVDLGTSERAEQYF.

This chain joins TRBV7-6 and TRBJ2-1; as DNA is missing, the TRBD1 call by TCRdb cannot be tested. Germline CDR1 reads SGHVS; CDR2 reads FNYEAQ. The CDR3 sequence is 18 residues long. This CDR3 reads CASSLGTGAYSSYNEQFF.

The chain joins TRBV10-3 to TRBJ2-3; TCRdb picks TRBD2, but there is no DNA to check that call. The CDR3 is made up of 14 amino acids. Germline assignment: CDR1 ENHRY and CDR2 SYGVKD. The CDR3 protein is CAISEGLAGDTQYF.

The V and J genes are TRBV20-1 and TRBJ1-2; the D call of TRBD1 rests on TCRdb alone, since no DNA is present to check it. The CDR3 contains 14 residues. Germline V CDR1 and CDR2: DFQATT, SNEGSKA (reference sequence). Here the CDR3 reads CSARAGGGIYGYTF.

The chain has TRBV27 and TRBJ2-1; the TCRdb D gene call, TRBD2, has no DNA to confirm it. CDR3 length equals 14 residues. Germline V gives CDR1 MNHEY, CDR2 SMNVEV (reference sequence). This CDR3 reads CASSLEGLGGEQLF.

V usage is TRBV15 and J usage is TRBJ2-3; TCRdb designates TRBD2, a call that cannot be tested without DNA. Germline V lookup: CDR1 LNHNV, CDR2 YYDKDF (reference sequence). This CDR3 contains 17 residues. CDR3 sequence: CATSRSRSLAGVDTQYF.

The CDR3 sequence: CASSLQFGRGIQYF. The J gene is TRBJ2-4, the V gene TRBV7-9. The CDR3 contains 14 residues. The germline CDR1 and CDR2 sequences are SEHNR and FQNEAQ (reference sequence).

The gene calls are TRBV6-1 and TRBJ1-1; TCRdb names TRBD1, which stays unverified in the absence of DNA. The CDR3 runs 15 residues. Germline V lookup: CDR1 MNHNS, CDR2 SASEGT. CDR3 protein: CASRIRGHRLIEAFF.

The V and J genes are TRBV6-2 or TRBV6-3 and TRBJ2-3. Germline V CDR1 and CDR2: MNHEY, SVGEGT. The CDR3 covers 13 residues. This CDR3 reads CASNIVGPDTQYF.

This chain joins TRBV7-6 and TRBJ2-3. Germline V gives CDR1 SGHVS, CDR2 FNYEAQ. This CDR3 spans 11 amino acids. The CDR3 region is CASSFADTQYF.

V is TRBV7-3 and J is TRBJ2-1; TCRdb selects TRBD1, and the lack of DNA leaves this call unchecked. In germline, CDR1 is SGHTA, CDR2 FQGTGA. This CDR3 spans 15 amino acids. The CDR3 sequence is CASSLYPGGYNEQFF.

The chain has TRBV12-3 or TRBV12-4 and TRBJ1-3; TCRdb outputs TRBD1, but without DNA this stays unchecked. This CDR3 region has 14 residues. CDR3 region: CASSHWTVRGVVYF.

This chain links TRBV5-4 with TRBJ2-3; checking the TCRdb D call of TRBD1 is not possible without DNA. Germline CDR1 and CDR2: SGHNT and YYREEE (reference sequence). CDR3 length equals 15 residues. The CDR3 here is CASSSPGLALDTQYF.

The V and J genes are TRBV27 and TRBJ2-3; absent DNA, TCRdb's TRBD1 call cannot be checked. Germline V gene lookup returns CDR1 MNHEY and CDR2 SMNVEV (reference sequence). The CDR3 spans 17 residues. CDR3 sequence: CASSSGPGQISTDTQYF.

The chain is built from TRBV21-1 and TRBJ2-7; lacking DNA, the TRBD1 call made by TCRdb goes unchecked. TRBV21-1 is labeled a pseudogene. This CDR3 spans 13 amino acids. CDR3 in amino acids: CASAGRGYYEQYF.

The genes are TRBV19 and TRBJ2-7; absent DNA, TCRdb's TRBD2 call cannot be checked. CDR1 is LNHDA, CDR2 SQIVND, per germline (reference sequence). The CDR3 runs to 20 residues. CDR3 residues: CASSHTGHGLAGVESYEQYF.

The genes are TRBV12-3 or TRBV12-4 and TRBJ1-2. CDR3 size: 15 residues. The CDR3 protein is CASRPLGGGNYGYTF.

V and J are TRBV29-1 and TRBJ1-4. Germline V gene data show CDR1 as SQVTM and CDR2 as ANQGSEA. There are 12 residues in the CDR3. CDR3 sequence: CSVGLTNEKLFF. The variable domain in full, completed from reference TRBV29-1 and TRBJ1-4, reads SAVISQKPSRDICQRGTSLTIQCQVDSQVTMMFWYRQQPGQSLTLIATANQGSEATYESGFVIDKFPISRPNLTFSTLTVSNMSPEDSSIYLCSVGLTNEKLFFGSGTQLSVL.

This chain uses TRBV7-6 with TRBJ2-7. The CDR3 length is 19 residues. Germline CDR1 is SGHVS and CDR2 is FNYEAQ. CDR3 amino acids: CASSLFLNPKGIPTYEQYF.